Listed below are T cell receptor beta chains from one sample, sequenced in a study of CD8+CD57+ T cells in acquired aplastic anemia. One entry per CDR3 protein, called by TCRdb with MiXCR from the reads. The sample has roughly 300,000 distinct CDR3 sequences, 45% to 65% seen once. Sequenced sample: sorted CD4+, CD8+, or CD8+CD57+ T cells (not recorded which) from PBMCs. The receptors derive from a human donor with severe aplastic anemia or a healthy control (not recorded which). CDR3s include the opening cysteine and the closing phenylalanine or tryptophan. A D gene is named only where the DNA matches it firmly. Clone size is shown for a subset of rows, as once, few, many or a class of expanded clone.

j_gene: TRBJ2-6
v_gene: TRBV6-5
abundance: .
d_gene: .
CDR3nt: TGTGCCAGCATTCACGGGGCCAACGTCCTGACTTTC
CDR3aa: CASIHGANVLTF

j_gene: TRBJ2-1
v_gene: TRBV10-3
abundance: .
d_gene: .
CDR3nt: TGTGCCATCAGCCGCGGGGTCCAGGTCGCCTACAATGAGCAGTTCTTC
CDR3aa: CAISRGVQVAYNEQFF

j_gene: TRBJ2-1
v_gene: TRBV6-1
abundance: many
d_gene: TRBD1
CDR3nt: TGTGCCAGCAGTGTCGGGACAGGCTCCTACAATGAGCAGTTCTTC
CDR3aa: CASSVGTGSYNEQFF

j_gene: TRBJ2-7
v_gene: TRBV7-8
abundance: .
d_gene: .
CDR3nt: TGTGCCAGCAGCTTAAGCAACAGGGAGATCTACGAGCAGTACTTC
CDR3aa: CASSLSNREIYEQYF

j_gene: TRBJ1-6
v_gene: TRBV9
abundance: .
d_gene: TRBD1
CDR3nt: TGTGCCAGCAGCGGGGGGGCAGGGGGCGGTTCACCCCTCCACTTT
CDR3aa: CASSGGAGGGSPLHF

j_gene: TRBJ2-6
v_gene: TRBV19
abundance: few
d_gene: .
CDR3nt: TGTGCCAGTAGTATGGGCAGCGTCTCTGGGGCCAACGTCCTGACTTTC
CDR3aa: CASSMGSVSGANVLTF

j_gene: TRBJ1-3
v_gene: TRBV19
abundance: .
d_gene: .
CDR3nt: TGTGCCTGCTTATATGGAAACACCATATATTTT
CDR3aa: CACLYGNTIYF

j_gene: TRBJ2-7
v_gene: TRBV7-6
abundance: .
d_gene: .
CDR3nt: TGTGCCAGCAGCAGGATGACGGGGTACAACTCCTACGAGCAGTACTTC
CDR3aa: CASSRMTGYNSYEQYF

j_gene: TRBJ1-2
v_gene: TRBV19
abundance: .
d_gene: .
CDR3nt: TGTGCCAGTAAATCAATGGGGGTTAAAGACTATGGCTACACCTTC
CDR3aa: CASKSMGVKDYGYTF

j_gene: TRBJ1-6
v_gene: TRBV5-1
abundance: many
d_gene: .
CDR3nt: TGCGCCAGCAGCTTGCCCGCCAGGGGAGATTCACCCCTCCACTTT
CDR3aa: CASSLPARGDSPLHF

j_gene: TRBJ2-7
v_gene: TRBV5-6
abundance: .
d_gene: .
CDR3nt: TGTGCCAGCAGCCCCCTGGGGGGTGCGTCCTACGAGCAGTACTTC
CDR3aa: CASSPLGGASYEQYF

j_gene: TRBJ2-4
v_gene: TRBV24-1
abundance: .
d_gene: .
CDR3nt: TGTGCCACCAGTGATTTGTGTGGCAGGGGCACCGGAAACATTCAGTACTTC
CDR3aa: CATSDLCGRGTGNIQYF

j_gene: TRBJ1-2
v_gene: TRBV29-1
abundance: many
d_gene: .
CDR3nt: TGCAGCGTGGGGACGGTCGGTGGCTACACCTTC
CDR3aa: CSVGTVGGYTF

j_gene: TRBJ1-5
v_gene: TRBV24-1
abundance: .
d_gene: .
CDR3nt: TGTGCCACCAGCCTTCGGGGTGATCAGCCCCAGCATTTT
CDR3aa: CATSLRGDQPQHF

j_gene: TRBJ2-5
v_gene: TRBV7-9
abundance: .
d_gene: .
CDR3nt: TGTGCCAGCAGCGTAGAGACACTTCTTACCTCGTTC
CDR3aa: CASSVETLLTSF

j_gene: TRBJ2-2
v_gene: TRBV20-1
abundance: .
d_gene: TRBD2
CDR3nt: TGCAGTGCTGGATGGGGGGAGCGGGGGGACACCGGGGAGCTGTTTTTT
CDR3aa: CSAGWGERGDTGELFF

j_gene: TRBJ1-2
v_gene: TRBV9
abundance: many
d_gene: .
CDR3nt: TGTGCCAGCAACACAGCAGGACCTAACTATGGCTACACCTTC
CDR3aa: CASNTAGPNYGYTF

j_gene: TRBJ1-1
v_gene: TRBV2
abundance: once
d_gene: .
CDR3nt: TGTGCCAGCAGGCTACAGGGGAACACTGAAGCTTTCTTT
CDR3aa: CASRLQGNTEAFF

j_gene: TRBJ2-3
v_gene: TRBV11-2
abundance: .
d_gene: .
CDR3nt: TGTGCCAGCAGCTTACTCATTACAGATACGCAGTATTTT
CDR3aa: CASSLLITDTQYF

j_gene: TRBJ2-1
v_gene: TRBV12-3/TRBV12-4
abundance: .
d_gene: .
CDR3nt: TGTGCCAGCATCGGTGATGGGGATGAGCAGTTCTTC
CDR3aa: CASIGDGDEQFF

j_gene: TRBJ1-5
v_gene: TRBV7-6
abundance: .
d_gene: .
CDR3nt: TGTGCCAGCAGCTTATCCGCCAGGGCGGGCAATCAGCCCCAGCATTTT
CDR3aa: CASSLSARAGNQPQHF

j_gene: TRBJ2-7
v_gene: TRBV20-1
abundance: many
d_gene: .
CDR3nt: TGCAGTGCTACAGGGGTTCACGAGCAGTACTTC
CDR3aa: CSATGVHEQYF

j_gene: TRBJ1-6
v_gene: TRBV20-1
abundance: .
d_gene: TRBD1
CDR3nt: TGCAGTGCCAGCAGACGAGGGGGCTCTAATTCACCCCCCCACTTT
CDR3aa: CSASRRGGSNSPPHF

j_gene: TRBJ2-3
v_gene: TRBV9
abundance: .
d_gene: .
CDR3nt: TGTGCCAGCAGCGTACAGGGTCTTGCCACAGATACGCAGTATTTT
CDR3aa: CASSVQGLATDTQYF

j_gene: TRBJ1-2
v_gene: TRBV30
abundance: many
d_gene: .
CDR3nt: TGTGCCTGGACCCCACAGGGTATTGAGGGCTACACCTTC
CDR3aa: CAWTPQGIEGYTF

j_gene: TRBJ2-1
v_gene: TRBV10-3
abundance: .
d_gene: TRBD2
CDR3nt: TGTGCCATCACCGGGACTAGCGGGGGGGCATACAATGAGCAGTTCTTC
CDR3aa: CAITGTSGGAYNEQFF

j_gene: TRBJ1-1
v_gene: TRBV20-1
abundance: .
d_gene: .
CDR3nt: TGCAGTGCTAGAGCTCAGACGAACACTGAAGCTTTCTTT
CDR3aa: CSARAQTNTEAFF

j_gene: TRBJ2-5
v_gene: TRBV7-2
abundance: .
d_gene: TRBD1
CDR3nt: TGTGCCAGCAGCCCCGGGACAGCCTCCCGAGAGACCCAGTACTTC
CDR3aa: CASSPGTASRETQYF

j_gene: TRBJ2-2
v_gene: TRBV5-1
abundance: many
d_gene: .
CDR3nt: TGCGCCAGCAGCCCCAGACAAAGTACCGGGGAGCTGTTTTTT
CDR3aa: CASSPRQSTGELFF

j_gene: TRBJ2-3
v_gene: TRBV5-1
abundance: .
d_gene: TRBD2
CDR3nt: TGCGCCAGCAGCTCCCGGGAGGGCACAGATACGCAGTATTTT
CDR3aa: CASSSREGTDTQYF

j_gene: TRBJ2-7
v_gene: TRBV14
abundance: .
d_gene: .
CDR3nt: TGTGCCAGCAGCCCTCCGGGCCCCTCCCCCCCTTACGAGCAGTACTTC
CDR3aa: CASSPPGPSPPYEQYF

j_gene: TRBJ2-7
v_gene: TRBV4-3
abundance: .
d_gene: TRBD1
CDR3nt: TGCGCCAGCAGCCAACTGACAGGGGCCCACTCCTACGAGCAGTACTTC
CDR3aa: CASSQLTGAHSYEQYF

j_gene: TRBJ1-2
v_gene: TRBV2
abundance: .
d_gene: TRBD1
CDR3nt: TGTGCCAGCAGCAGAACGGGACAGGGCGACGGCTACACCTTC
CDR3aa: CASSRTGQGDGYTF

j_gene: TRBJ2-5
v_gene: TRBV7-3
abundance: few
d_gene: TRBD2
CDR3nt: TGTGCCAGCAGCTTAGGTAGCGGGGACCAAGAGACCCAGTACTTC
CDR3aa: CASSLGSGDQETQYF

j_gene: TRBJ2-1
v_gene: TRBV6-5
abundance: .
d_gene: TRBD2
CDR3nt: TGTGCCAGCAGTGTAACCGGGACTAGCGTGGATGAGCAGTTCTTC
CDR3aa: CASSVTGTSVDEQFF

j_gene: TRBJ2-5
v_gene: TRBV10-3
abundance: .
d_gene: .
CDR3nt: TGTGCCATCAGTGAAAGGGGGGCGGAGACCCAGTACTTC
CDR3aa: CAISERGAETQYF

j_gene: TRBJ2-7
v_gene: TRBV9
abundance: .
d_gene: .
CDR3nt: TGTGCCAGCAGCCCAGAGGCGGAAAACTACGAGCAGTACTTC
CDR3aa: CASSPEAENYEQYF

j_gene: TRBJ2-1
v_gene: TRBV6-4
abundance: .
d_gene: TRBD2
CDR3nt: TGTGCCAGCAGTGAGGGACTAGCGGGAGATGAGCAGTTCTTC
CDR3aa: CASSEGLAGDEQFF

j_gene: TRBJ2-1
v_gene: TRBV15
abundance: .
d_gene: .
CDR3nt: TGTGCCACCAGCAGAGATCTGGGGAGTGAGCAGTTCTTC
CDR3aa: CATSRDLGSEQFF

j_gene: TRBJ1-4
v_gene: TRBV25-1
abundance: .
d_gene: TRBD1
CDR3nt: TGTGCCAGCAGGGACAGGGAAACTAATGAAAAACTGTTTTTT
CDR3aa: CASRDRETNEKLFF

j_gene: TRBJ1-5
v_gene: TRBV15
abundance: .
d_gene: .
CDR3nt: TGTGCCACCAGCCCCACCGTCGGAGGGAGCGATCAGCCCCAGCATTTT
CDR3aa: CATSPTVGGSDQPQHF

j_gene: TRBJ2-7
v_gene: TRBV7-3
abundance: .
d_gene: .
CDR3nt: TGTGCCAGCAGCTTAGATAACGACGAGCAGTACTTC
CDR3aa: CASSLDNDEQYF

j_gene: TRBJ1-5
v_gene: TRBV6-6
abundance: many
d_gene: TRBD1
CDR3nt: TGTGCCAGCAGCCTAGGGACAGTCTTTAGCAATCAGCCCCAGCATTTT
CDR3aa: CASSLGTVFSNQPQHF

j_gene: TRBJ2-3
v_gene: TRBV2
abundance: .
d_gene: .
CDR3nt: TGTGCCAGCGGGGCAGTCAGCACAGATACGCAGTATTTT
CDR3aa: CASGAVSTDTQYF

j_gene: TRBJ1-2
v_gene: TRBV15
abundance: .
d_gene: TRBD1
CDR3nt: TGTGCCACCAGCAGAGATAATTACGCGGACAGGAACTATGGCTACACCTTC
CDR3aa: CATSRDNYADRNYGYTF

j_gene: TRBJ2-1
v_gene: TRBV6-5
abundance: .
d_gene: TRBD2
CDR3nt: TGTGCCAGCAGAACCAGCGGGGGGGCCTACAATGAGCAGTTCTTC
CDR3aa: CASRTSGGAYNEQFF

j_gene: TRBJ2-7
v_gene: TRBV2
abundance: .
d_gene: .
CDR3nt: TGTGCCAGCCATTTAGCGCTAACCTACGAGCAGTACTTC
CDR3aa: CASHLALTYEQYF

j_gene: TRBJ2-3
v_gene: TRBV24-1
abundance: .
d_gene: TRBD2
CDR3nt: TGTGCCACCAGTGACAGGAAGCGGGGGGTTACGTACGGGGATACGCAGTATTTT
CDR3aa: CATSDRKRGVTYGDTQYF

j_gene: TRBJ1-1
v_gene: TRBV12-3/TRBV12-4
abundance: .
d_gene: .
CDR3nt: TGTGCCAGCAGTTCTCCGGACAAGAACACTGAAGCTTTCTTT
CDR3aa: CASSSPDKNTEAFF

j_gene: TRBJ1-2
v_gene: TRBV7-8
abundance: .
d_gene: .
CDR3nt: TGTGCCAGCAGCTTAACAGGGCGTGGCTATGGCTACACCTTC
CDR3aa: CASSLTGRGYGYTF

j_gene: TRBJ2-7
v_gene: TRBV20-1
abundance: few
d_gene: TRBD2
CDR3nt: TGCAGTGCTAGCGGGGGGGCCTCCTCCTACGAGCAGTACTTC
CDR3aa: CSASGGASSYEQYF